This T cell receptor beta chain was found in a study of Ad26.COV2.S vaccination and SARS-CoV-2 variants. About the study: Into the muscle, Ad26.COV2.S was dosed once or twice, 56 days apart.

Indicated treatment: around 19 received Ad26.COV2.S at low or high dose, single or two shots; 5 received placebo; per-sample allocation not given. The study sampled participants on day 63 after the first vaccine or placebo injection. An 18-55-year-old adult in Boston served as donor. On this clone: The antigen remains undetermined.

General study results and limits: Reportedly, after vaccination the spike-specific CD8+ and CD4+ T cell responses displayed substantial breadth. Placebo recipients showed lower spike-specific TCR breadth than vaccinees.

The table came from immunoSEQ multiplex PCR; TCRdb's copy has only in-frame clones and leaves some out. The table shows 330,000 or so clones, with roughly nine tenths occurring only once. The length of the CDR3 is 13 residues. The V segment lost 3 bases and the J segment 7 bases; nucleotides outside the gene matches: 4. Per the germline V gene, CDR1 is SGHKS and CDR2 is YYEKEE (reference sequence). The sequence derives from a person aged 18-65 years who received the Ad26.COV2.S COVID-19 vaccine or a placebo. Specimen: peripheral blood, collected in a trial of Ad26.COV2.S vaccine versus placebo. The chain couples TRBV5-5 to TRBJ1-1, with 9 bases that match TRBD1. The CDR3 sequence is CASSWDRVGEAFF. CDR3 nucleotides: TGTGCCAGCAGCTGGGACAGGGTTGGTGAAGCTTTCTTT.